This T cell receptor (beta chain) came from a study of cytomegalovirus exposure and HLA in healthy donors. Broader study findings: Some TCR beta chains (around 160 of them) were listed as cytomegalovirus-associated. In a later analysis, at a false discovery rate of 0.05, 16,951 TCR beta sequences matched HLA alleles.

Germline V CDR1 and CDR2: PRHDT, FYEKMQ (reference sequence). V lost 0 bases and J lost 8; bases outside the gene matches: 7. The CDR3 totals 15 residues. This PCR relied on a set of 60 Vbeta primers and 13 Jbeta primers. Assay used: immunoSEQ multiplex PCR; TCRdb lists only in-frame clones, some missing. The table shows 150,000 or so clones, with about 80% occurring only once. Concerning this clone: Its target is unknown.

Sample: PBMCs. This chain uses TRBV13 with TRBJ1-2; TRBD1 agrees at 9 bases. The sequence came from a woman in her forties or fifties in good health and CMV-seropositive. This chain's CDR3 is CASSLGLRTGDGYTF. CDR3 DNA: TGTGCCAGCAGCTTAGGCCTAAGGACAGGGGACGGCTACACCTTC.